This entry concerns a single T cell receptor (beta chain). Its antigen is unidentified. The data were obtained in a study of T cell repertoires in cytomegalovirus infection. Study-wide background: Well-studied HLA-B-restricted CMV epitopes were used in the study alongside recently identified HLA-C-restricted ones.

TCRdb independently ran MiXCR on the reads; one entry per CDR3 protein. The data hold under 95,000 distinct CDR3 sequences, with around half observed a single time. CDR1 MNHNS and CDR2 SASEGT come from the germline V gene. The V gene lost 8 bases and the J gene lost 5 bases, with 16 bases spanning the gap. The CDR3 runs 13 residues. Overall study findings and caveats: Summed frequency of public TCR beta families distinguished CMV carriers with the relevant HLA.

The sequences come from CD8+ T cells from cultured PBMCs, collected from culture after CMV antigen stimulation. The clonotype was recovered from a human donor in good health (CMV status not recorded). Some clones in this sample may be carry-over from other donors' samples. The gene calls are TRBV6-1 and TRBJ2-7; D possibly corresponds to TRBD2 (6 bases). This CDR3 reads CASPPSGGDEQYF. CDR3 nucleotide sequence: TGTGCCAGCCCTCCAAGCGGAGGGGACGAGCAGTACTTC.